A selection of T cell receptor beta chains follows, all from one sample in a study of shared clonotypes between healthy human individuals. Measured with immunoSEQ multiplex PCR; TCRdb has only the in-frame clones, and not every one. The table lists approximately 1.9 million clones, about 93% of them singletons. Sequenced: naive CD8+ T cells from PBMCs. Every receptor here comes from a man between 18 and 35 years old in good health. Some clones in this sample may be carry-over from other donors' samples. CDR3s include the opening cysteine and the closing phenylalanine or tryptophan. Each record gives: J gene, V gene, D gene, clone size, CDR3 DNA, CDR3 protein. D genes are given only for firm matches. The size field is filled for only some rows; it gives once, few, many or a size class.

TRBJ2-1,TRBV13,TRBD1,-,TGTGCCAGCAGCTTAGGCAGGGGGCAAAACAATGAGCAGTTCTTC,CASSLGRGQNNEQFF
TRBJ1-4,TRBV27,-,-,TGTGCCAGCAGCACGACCGGGAGTAATGAAAAACTGTTTTTT,CASSTTGSNEKLFF
TRBJ1-3,TRBV10-3,-,-,TGTGCCATCAGTGAGCTCGGAAGACTCGAGGGCACCTCTGGAAACACCATATATTTT,CAISELGRLEGTSGNTIYF
TRBJ1-2,TRBV11-2,TRBD1,-,TGTGCCAGCAGCGAAGCGGGACAGGCCTATGGCTACACCTTC,CASSEAGQAYGYTF
TRBJ2-4,TRBV6-6,-,few,TGTGCCAGCTTAAGCGATGGCATTCAGTACTTC,CASLSDGIQYF
TRBJ1-1,TRBV7-9,-,-,TGTGCCAGCTCAGCACTCCAAGAAGCTTTCTTT,CASSALQEAFF
TRBJ1-2,TRBV10-3,-,-,TGTGCCATCAGTGAGTCGAAGGGCGCTGTCTATGGCTACACCTTC,CAISESKGAVYGYTF
TRBJ1-1,TRBV4-1,-,-,TGCGCCAGCAGCCAAGATGGGTCGGGGCGTTCGACCACTGAAGCTTTCTTT,CASSQDGSGRSTTEAFF
TRBJ2-7,TRBV5-4,-,-,TGTGCCAGCAGCCTTTACATGGGACGGACTACCTACGAGCAGTACTTC,CASSLYMGRTTYEQYF
TRBJ1-2,TRBV2,-,-,TGTGCCAGCAGTGAAGTGGACAGACAGAACTATGGCTACACCTTC,CASSEVDRQNYGYTF
TRBJ1-1,TRBV7-9,-,few,TGTGCCAGCAGCTTACCCTTGAACACTGAAGCTTTCTTT,CASSLPLNTEAFF
TRBJ1-1,TRBV19,-,-,TGTGCTACTAGGGAGGGGAACACTGAAGCTTTCTTT,CATREGNTEAFF
TRBJ2-7,TRBV11-2,-,-,TGTGCCAGCAGCTTAGGGGCGTCGCGGAGCTCCTACGAGCAGTACTTC,CASSLGASRSSYEQYF
TRBJ2-7,TRBV27,TRBD2,-,TGTGCCAGCACCCCCCTGCCGGGACTAGCGAGCTACGAGCAGTACTTC,CASTPLPGLASYEQYF
TRBJ2-1,TRBV20-1,TRBD1,-,TGCAGTGCCGGGACAGTTTTTCAGTTCTTC,CSAGTVFQFF
TRBJ2-1,TRBV4-3,-,-,TGCGCCAGCAGCCAAGATCCTGGGGGGACGGAGCAGTTCTTC,CASSQDPGGTEQFF
TRBJ2-7,TRBV14,TRBD2,-,TGTGCCAGCAGCCCCTGGACTAGCGGGAGGGTTTACGAGCAGTACTTC,CASSPWTSGRVYEQYF
TRBJ2-3,TRBV27,-,-,TGTGCCAGCACCTCGGGTCGGGGTGGGACAGATACGCAGTATTTT,CASTSGRGGTDTQYF
TRBJ2-7,TRBV15,TRBD2,-,TGTGCCACCAGCAAGGGACTAAGCTACGAGCAGTACTTC,CATSKGLSYEQYF
TRBJ2-1,TRBV7-3,-,-,TGTGCCAGCAGCAGGAGTAGCAGCTCCTACAATGAGCAGTTCTTC,CASSRSSSSYNEQFF
TRBJ1-2,TRBV2,-,-,TGTGCCAGCAGCGCCGTACACCCGCCGAGACCGGACTATGGCTACACCTTC,CASSAVHPPRPDYGYTF
TRBJ2-1,TRBV15,-,-,TGTGCCACCAGCAGAGACAGGGGGACTAACAATGAGCAGTTCTTC,CATSRDRGTNNEQFF
TRBJ2-1,TRBV5-1,TRBD2,-,TGCGCCAGCAGCTTGGCGGCACTAGCGGGAAACTGGGCATACAATGAGCAGTTCTTC,CASSLAALAGNWAYNEQFF
TRBJ2-1,TRBV5-1,TRBD2,-,TGCGCCAGCTACCAGCGGGAGGGAATGAATGAGCAGTTCTTC,CASYQREGMNEQFF
TRBJ2-3,TRBV12-1,-,-,TGTGCCAGCAGCTTGGGCCGCTTCGAGGGGCGGGCAGATACGCAGTATTTT,CASSLGRFEGRADTQYF
TRBJ2-1,TRBV7-2,TRBD2,-,TGTGCCAGCAGCTTAGGACCGAATCTAGCGGGAGTAGGCAATGAGCAGTTCTTC,CASSLGPNLAGVGNEQFF
TRBJ1-5,TRBV27,-,-,TGTGCCAGCAACCTCTCCCAGGTCTATAGCAATCAGCCCCAGCATTTT,CASNLSQVYSNQPQHF
TRBJ1-2,TRBV10-3,TRBD1,-,TGTGCCATCAGTGAGACAATAAAACAGGGGAACTATGGCTACACCTTC,CAISETIKQGNYGYTF
TRBJ2-3,TRBV11-2,TRBD2,once,TGTGCCAGCAGCCCTAGATGGACTAGCGGGGATACAGATACGCAGTATTTT,CASSPRWTSGDTDTQYF
TRBJ1-1,TRBV6-5,-,-,TGTGCCAGCAGACCGGGGGGGGAGGATACTGAAGCTTTCTTT,CASRPGGEDTEAFF
TRBJ2-3,TRBV5-1,-,once,TGCGCCAGCAGCTTGGCCGGGTTCACAGATACGCAGTATTTT,CASSLAGFTDTQYF
TRBJ1-2,TRBV29-1,TRBD1,-,TGCAGCACCCGGGACAGGGCACTTAACTATGGCTACACCTTC,CSTRDRALNYGYTF
TRBJ2-2,TRBV7-3,TRBD1,once,TGTGCCAGCAGCTACCCCCGGCAGGGGGATAACACCGGGGAGCTGTTTTTT,CASSYPRQGDNTGELFF
TRBJ1-4,TRBV4-3,-,once,TGCGCCAGCAGCCAAGGCACGGGGTCTAATGAAAAACTGTTTTTT,CASSQGTGSNEKLFF
TRBJ1-2,TRBV27,TRBD1,few,TGTGCCAGCAGTTATCAGGGGGGAATCTATGGCTACACCTTC,CASSYQGGIYGYTF
TRBJ1-1,TRBV9,TRBD1,-,TGTGCCAGCAGCGTAGTCGGGACAGGGGAAATGGGGAACACTGAAGCTTTCTTT,CASSVVGTGEMGNTEAFF
TRBJ2-1,TRBV6-1,-,-,TGTGCCAGCAGTCGACTAGAATCGACGTATGAGCAGTTCTTC,CASSRLESTYEQFF
TRBJ1-2,TRBV9,-,-,TGTGCCAGCAGCGGTTTTGGGGCGGTTTATGGCTACACCTTC,CASSGFGAVYGYTF
TRBJ2-1,TRBV6-5,-,-,TGTGCCAGCAGTTACTCGCTGGGGGGCCCCTACAATGAGCAGTTCTTC,CASSYSLGGPYNEQFF
TRBJ1-1,TRBV28,-,-,TGTGCCAGCAGTTGGGGCCCGGGGGGGGCAACTGAAGCTTTCTTT,CASSWGPGGATEAFF
TRBJ2-1,TRBV2,TRBD2,once,TGTGCCAGCATGGTGACTAGCGCCCCCAGCTCCTACAATGAGCAGTTCTTC,CASMVTSAPSSYNEQFF
TRBJ1-5,TRBV27,-,-,TGTGCCAGCAAAACCGGTTATCAGCCCCAGCATTTT,CASKTGYQPQHF
TRBJ1-1,TRBV19,-,once,TGTGCCAGTAGTATAGGAGTCCTGAACACTGAAGCTTTCTTT,CASSIGVLNTEAFF
TRBJ1-1,TRBV5-8,TRBD1,-,TGTGCCAGCAGCTTGGCGGTCGGACAGGGAGACACTGAAGCTTTCTTT,CASSLAVGQGDTEAFF